This TCR beta chain was captured in a study of shared clonotypes between healthy human individuals. Study summary: Each donor had three CD4 naive, three CD4 memory, two CD8 naive and one CD8 memory plate.

Free of recent acute infections or vaccinations, the donors were healthy HIV-negative adults. This clone showed up just a few times. Its antigen is currently unknown. Clones were sequenced by immunoSEQ multiplex PCR, and TCRdb holds only the in-frame ones, with some missing. Here the sample spans more than 550,000 clones, 55% to 75% being singletons. Whole-study results and caveats: Several donors shared about 5% of their naive CD4 clonotypes. Rarefaction exposed incomplete sorted-subset sequencing despite large depth.

The CDR3 totals 17 residues. Trimming removed 3 bases at V and 3 bases at J, with 21 bases between. CDR1 and CDR2 from the germline V gene are SNHLY and FYNNEI. The receptor's source is a woman aged 30 to 39 in good health. The sequencing sample was made of memory CD4+ T cells sorted from blood. Subset in this sample: CD45RA-negative fraction. This chain connects TRBV2 to TRBJ2-7; D is uncertain. The CDR3 spells CASSDNPGATGFYEQYF. Here the CDR3 DNA reads TGTGCCAGCAGTGACAACCCCGGAGCGACCGGATTCTACGAGCAGTACTTC.